This paragraph covers one T cell receptor beta chain sequence. No antigen is known for it. No base-level quality is on record; no much larger clone is a single base apart. The sample's time point label is to be understood as: baseline before first vaccination. The vaccinee samples were drawn from two UK trials, COV001 and COV002, one of which was a single-blind randomized controlled phase 2/3 trial testing AZD1222 (ChAdOx1 nCoV-19) in healthy adults. Trial participant PBMC samples were collected at day 0 and day 28 after the second dose for TCRbeta chain sequencing. These data belong to a study of T cell responses to AZD1222 COVID-19 vaccine (dated by TCRdb to the early 2020s). For the wider study: AZD1222 recipients whose second dose came at about 4 weeks and those whose second dose came at about 12 weeks were combined into one group, since spike-specific TCR depth and breadth did not differ between the two schedules. A total of just over 230 trial participants underwent TCR sequencing, of whom roughly 210 had received two doses of AZD1222 and some 25 had received two doses of the MenACWY control vaccine. Trial participants were enrolled by age into subgroups of 18-55, 56-69 and 70-plus years, and around 150, 28 and 57 TCR-sequenced participants, respectively, were included in these subgroups.

Measured from the cysteine to the phenylalanine, the CDR3 is 15 residues long. Only the CDR3 DNA stays, 45 bases, in frame from base 1. Based on the germline V gene (reference sequence), the CDR1 and CDR2 sequences are LGHDT and YNNKEL. V is pruned by 2 bases and J by 1 base, leaving 4 bases of the junction without a gene match. The CDR3 regions of human TCRbeta chains were analyzed by immunosequencing. Per the source publication's procedure: Repertoire TCRs were matched against a reference library of SARS-CoV-2-specific TCRs generated with the MIRA antigen-specificity platform. Breadth was defined as the fraction of unique TCRs that were SARS-CoV-2-associated. Depth was defined as the fraction of total T cells that were SARS-CoV-2-associated. Each spike-specific TCR was assigned to its reactive spike region and to a CD4 or CD8 class using the MIRA data. Log10-transformed breadth and depth values were compared by one-way ANOVA with Sidak's multiple comparisons tests. The source is immuneACCESS, and TCRdb retained only in-frame sequences with V and J called. Part of the clones is not carried over; for the studies checked, unresolved V genes explain less than half of this, and the remainder is unexplained. V, J and clone size are those of that table, while D and trimming were read from the DNA. The sample table lists around 180,000 clones, around nine tenths of them with a count of one. The ten largest clonotypes hold approximately 0.5% of the sample.

Broad study findings and their caveats: Because no day 14 peak-response samples were available, repertoires were characterized only after the peak T cell response. Reportedly, almost half of the unique spike-specific TCRs recognized epitopes lying outside the regions that are mutated in the B.1.351 and B.1.1.7 variants. In the small 56-69-year group, the increase in depth fell short of significance, most likely because of low power. Conclusions about previously exposed vaccinees are limited, since just a handful of AZD1222 recipients were seropositive for SARS-CoV-2 at baseline. The vaccine-associated CD4 TCRs covered the entire spike protein, and the dominant responses fell in regions 160-218 and 743-854. After two AZD1222 doses, both the breadth and the depth of spike-specific TCRs were significantly higher than at day 0 and than in MenACWY recipients. Participants were mostly white British, with more females than males. The authors suggested clonal diversity may have been underestimated.

The sequence links TRBV3-1 (or the pseudogene TRBV3-2) to TRBJ2-7; TRBD1 matches 8 bases in the middle. The clonotype originates from an adult in good health. Source: peripheral blood, taken on day 0 of AZD1222 vaccination. The nucleotide sequence is given as TGTGCCAGCAGCCAACGACAGGGGCAGTCCTACGAGCAGTACTTC. The translation is CASSQRQGQSYEQYF.